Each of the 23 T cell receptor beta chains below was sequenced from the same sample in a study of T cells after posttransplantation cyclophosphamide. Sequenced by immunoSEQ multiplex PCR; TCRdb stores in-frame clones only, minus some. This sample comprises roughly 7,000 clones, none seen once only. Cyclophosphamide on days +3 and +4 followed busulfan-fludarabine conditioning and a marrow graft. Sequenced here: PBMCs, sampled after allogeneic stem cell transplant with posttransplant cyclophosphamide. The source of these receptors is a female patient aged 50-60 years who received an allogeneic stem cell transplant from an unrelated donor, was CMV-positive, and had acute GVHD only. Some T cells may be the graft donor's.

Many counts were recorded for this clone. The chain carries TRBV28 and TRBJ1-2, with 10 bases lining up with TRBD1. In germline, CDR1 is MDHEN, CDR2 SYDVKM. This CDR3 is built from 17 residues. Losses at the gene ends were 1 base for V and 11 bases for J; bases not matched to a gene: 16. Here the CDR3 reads CASSLLGTGALRGFYTF. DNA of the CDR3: TGTGCCAGCAGTTTATTAGGGACAGGGGCCCTCAGGGGTTTTTACACCTTC.

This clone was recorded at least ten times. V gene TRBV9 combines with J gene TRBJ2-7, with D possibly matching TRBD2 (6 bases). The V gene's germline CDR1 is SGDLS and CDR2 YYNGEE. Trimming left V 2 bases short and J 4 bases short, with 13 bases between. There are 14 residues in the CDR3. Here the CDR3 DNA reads TGTGCCAGCAGCGTGGACTACCTTCCGTACGAGCAGTACTTC. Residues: CASSVDYLPYEQYF.

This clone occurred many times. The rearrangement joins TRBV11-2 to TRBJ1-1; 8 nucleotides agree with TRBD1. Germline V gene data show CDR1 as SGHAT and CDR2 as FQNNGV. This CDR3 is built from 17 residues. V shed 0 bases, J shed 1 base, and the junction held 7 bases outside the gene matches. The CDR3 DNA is TGTGCCAGCAGCTTAGACGGGACAGGCTCATGGAACACTGAAGCTTTCTTT. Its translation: CASSLDGTGSWNTEAFF.

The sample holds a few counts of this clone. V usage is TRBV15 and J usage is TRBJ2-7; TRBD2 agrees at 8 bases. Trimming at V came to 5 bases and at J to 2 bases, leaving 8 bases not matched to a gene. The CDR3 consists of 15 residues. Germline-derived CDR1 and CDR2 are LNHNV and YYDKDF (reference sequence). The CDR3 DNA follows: TGTGCCACCAGCCGCTTTCGGGAGGGCACCTACGAGCAGTACTTC. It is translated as CATSRFREGTYEQYF.

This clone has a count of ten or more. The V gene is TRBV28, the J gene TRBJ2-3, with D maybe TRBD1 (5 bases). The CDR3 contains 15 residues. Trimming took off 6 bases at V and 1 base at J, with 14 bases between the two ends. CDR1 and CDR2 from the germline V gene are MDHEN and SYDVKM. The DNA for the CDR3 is TGTGCCAGCAGCTCTAGGCAGGGTGGCACAGATACGCAGTATTTT. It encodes CASSSRQGGTDTQYF.

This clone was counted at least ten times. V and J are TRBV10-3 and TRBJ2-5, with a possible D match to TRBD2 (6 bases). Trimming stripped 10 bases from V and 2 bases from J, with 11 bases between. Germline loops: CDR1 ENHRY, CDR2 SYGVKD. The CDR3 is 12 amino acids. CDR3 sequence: CATGLTQETQYF. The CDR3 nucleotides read TGTGCCACCGGACTAACACAAGAGACCCAGTACTTC.

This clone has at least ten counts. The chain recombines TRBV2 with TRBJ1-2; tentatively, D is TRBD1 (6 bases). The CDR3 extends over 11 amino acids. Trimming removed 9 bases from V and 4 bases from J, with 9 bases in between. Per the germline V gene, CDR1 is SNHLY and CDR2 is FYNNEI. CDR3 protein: CASGQIYGYTF. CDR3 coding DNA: TGTGCCAGTGGACAGATCTATGGCTACACCTTC.

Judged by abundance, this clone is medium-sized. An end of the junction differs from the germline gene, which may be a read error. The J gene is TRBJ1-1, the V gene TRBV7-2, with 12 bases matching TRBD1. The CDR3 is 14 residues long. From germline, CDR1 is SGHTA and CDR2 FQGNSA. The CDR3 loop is CASSLVGTGGPGGF. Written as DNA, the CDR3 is TGTGCCAGCAGCTTAGTTGGGACAGGGGGCCCGGGTGGGTTT. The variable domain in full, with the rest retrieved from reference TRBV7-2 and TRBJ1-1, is GAGVSQSPSNKVTEKGKDVELRCDPISGHTALYWYRQSLGQGLEFLIYFQGNSAPDKSGLPSDRFSAERTGGSVSTLTIQRTQQEDSAVYLCASSLVGTGGPGGFGQGTRLTVV.

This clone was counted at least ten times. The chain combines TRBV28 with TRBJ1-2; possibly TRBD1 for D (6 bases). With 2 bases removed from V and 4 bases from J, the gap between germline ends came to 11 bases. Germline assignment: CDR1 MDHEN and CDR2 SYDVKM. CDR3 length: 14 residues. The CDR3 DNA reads TGTGCCAGCAGTTTAGAACAGGGCGGCTATGGCTACACCTTC. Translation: CASSLEQGGYGYTF.

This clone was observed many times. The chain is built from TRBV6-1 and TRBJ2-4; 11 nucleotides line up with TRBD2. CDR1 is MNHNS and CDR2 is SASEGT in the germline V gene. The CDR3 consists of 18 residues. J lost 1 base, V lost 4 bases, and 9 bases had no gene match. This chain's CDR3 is CASSVLAGGESAKNIQYF. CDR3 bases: TGTGCCAGCAGTGTCTTAGCGGGAGGGGAGAGTGCCAAAAACATTCAGTACTTC.

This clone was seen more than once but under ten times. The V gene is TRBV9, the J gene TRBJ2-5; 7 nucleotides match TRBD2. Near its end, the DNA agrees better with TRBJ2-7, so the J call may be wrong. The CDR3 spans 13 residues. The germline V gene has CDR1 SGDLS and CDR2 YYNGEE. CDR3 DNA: TGTGCCAGCAGCGTCGGGACTACCTACGAGCAGTACTTC. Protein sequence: CASSVGTTYEQYF.

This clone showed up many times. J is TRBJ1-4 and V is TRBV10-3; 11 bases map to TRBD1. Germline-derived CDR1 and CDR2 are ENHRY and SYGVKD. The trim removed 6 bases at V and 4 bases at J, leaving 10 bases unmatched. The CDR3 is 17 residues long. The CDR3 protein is CAISDPGQGGDNEKLFF. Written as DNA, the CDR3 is TGTGCCATCAGCGATCCGGGACAGGGGGGGGATAATGAAAAACTGTTTTTT.

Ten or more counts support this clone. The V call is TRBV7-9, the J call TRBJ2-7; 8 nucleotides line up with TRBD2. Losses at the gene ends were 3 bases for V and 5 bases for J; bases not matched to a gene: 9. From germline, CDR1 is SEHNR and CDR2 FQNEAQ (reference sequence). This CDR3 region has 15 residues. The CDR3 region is CASSFSGKAVDEQYF. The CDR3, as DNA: TGTGCCAGCAGCTTTAGCGGGAAGGCTGTAGACGAGCAGTACTTC.

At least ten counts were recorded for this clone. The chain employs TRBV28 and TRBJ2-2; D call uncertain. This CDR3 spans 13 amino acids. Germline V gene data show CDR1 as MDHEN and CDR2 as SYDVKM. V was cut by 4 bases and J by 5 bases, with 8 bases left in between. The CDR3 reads CASSSLRTGELFF. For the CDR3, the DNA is TGTGCCAGCAGTTCACTGAGGACCGGGGAGCTGTTTTTT. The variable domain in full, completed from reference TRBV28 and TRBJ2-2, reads DVKVTQSSRYLVKRTGEKVFLECVQDMDHENMFWYRQDPGLGLRLIYFSYDVKMKEKGDIPEGYSVSREKKERFSLILESASTNQTSMYLCASSSLRTGELFFGEGSRLTVL.

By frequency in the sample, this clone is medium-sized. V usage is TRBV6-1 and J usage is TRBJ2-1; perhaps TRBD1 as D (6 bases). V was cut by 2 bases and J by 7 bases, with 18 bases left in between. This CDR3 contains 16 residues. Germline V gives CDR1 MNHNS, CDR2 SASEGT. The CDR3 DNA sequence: TGTGCCAGCAGTGAACAGGGGCCCCTTCTGTCAAATGAGCAGTTCTTC. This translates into CASSEQGPLLSNEQFF.

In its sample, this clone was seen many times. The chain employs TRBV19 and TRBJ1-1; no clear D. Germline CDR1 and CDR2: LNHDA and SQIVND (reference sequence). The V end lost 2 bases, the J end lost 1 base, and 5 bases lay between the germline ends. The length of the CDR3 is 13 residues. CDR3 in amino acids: CASSILANTEAFF. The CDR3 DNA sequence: TGTGCCAGTAGTATACTAGCGAACACTGAAGCTTTCTTT.

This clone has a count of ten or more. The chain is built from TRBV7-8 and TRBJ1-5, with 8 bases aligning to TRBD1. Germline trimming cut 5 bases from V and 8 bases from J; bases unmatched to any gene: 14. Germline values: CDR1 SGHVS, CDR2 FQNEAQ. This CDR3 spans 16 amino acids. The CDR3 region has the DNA TGTGCCAGCAGCCCTCGGGCAGGGGGCCGGCGCGAGCCCCAGCATTTT. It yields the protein CASSPRAGGRREPQHF.

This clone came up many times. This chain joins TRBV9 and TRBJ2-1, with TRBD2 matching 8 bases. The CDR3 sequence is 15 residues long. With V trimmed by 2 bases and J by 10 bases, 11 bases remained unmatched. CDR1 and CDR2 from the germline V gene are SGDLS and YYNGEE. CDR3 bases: TGTGCCAGCAGCGTTTTAGCGGGGATACAATACGAGCAGTTCTTC. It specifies CASSVLAGIQYEQFF.

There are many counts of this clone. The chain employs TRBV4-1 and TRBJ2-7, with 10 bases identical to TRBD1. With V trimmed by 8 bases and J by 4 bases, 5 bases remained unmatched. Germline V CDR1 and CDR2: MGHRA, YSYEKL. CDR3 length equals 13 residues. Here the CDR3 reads CASAGTGEYEQYF. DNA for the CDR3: TGCGCCAGCGCCGGGACAGGGGAATACGAGCAGTACTTC.

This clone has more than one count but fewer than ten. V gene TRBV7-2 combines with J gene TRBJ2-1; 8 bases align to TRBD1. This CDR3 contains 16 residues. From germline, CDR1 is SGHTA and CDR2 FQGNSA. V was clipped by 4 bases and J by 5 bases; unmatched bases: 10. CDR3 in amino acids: CASSSPGGAAHNEQFF. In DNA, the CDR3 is TGTGCCAGCAGCTCCCCAGGGGGCGCAGCCCACAATGAGCAGTTCTTC.

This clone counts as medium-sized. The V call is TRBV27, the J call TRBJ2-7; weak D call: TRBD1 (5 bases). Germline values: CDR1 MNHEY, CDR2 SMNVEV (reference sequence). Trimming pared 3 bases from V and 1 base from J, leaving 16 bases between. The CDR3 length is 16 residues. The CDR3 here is CASSLGPGKGSYEQYF. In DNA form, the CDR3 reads TGTGCCAGCAGTTTGGGTCCAGGGAAAGGATCCTACGAGCAGTACTTC.

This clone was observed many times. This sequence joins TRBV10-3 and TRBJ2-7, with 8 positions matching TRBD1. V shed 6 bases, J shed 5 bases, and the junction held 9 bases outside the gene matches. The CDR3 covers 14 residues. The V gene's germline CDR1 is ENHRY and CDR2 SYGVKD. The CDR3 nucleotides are TGTGCCATCAGCGAGACCGGGACAGGAGACGAGCAGTACTTC. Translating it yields CAISETGTGDEQYF.

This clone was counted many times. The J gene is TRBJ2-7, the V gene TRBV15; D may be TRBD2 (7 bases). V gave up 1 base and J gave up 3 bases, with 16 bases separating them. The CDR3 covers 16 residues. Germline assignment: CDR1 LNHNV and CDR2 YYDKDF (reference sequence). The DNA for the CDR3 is TGTGCCACCAGCAGAGCGGGGGCTAGCGGATACTACGAGCAGTACTTC. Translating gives CATSRAGASGYYEQYF.